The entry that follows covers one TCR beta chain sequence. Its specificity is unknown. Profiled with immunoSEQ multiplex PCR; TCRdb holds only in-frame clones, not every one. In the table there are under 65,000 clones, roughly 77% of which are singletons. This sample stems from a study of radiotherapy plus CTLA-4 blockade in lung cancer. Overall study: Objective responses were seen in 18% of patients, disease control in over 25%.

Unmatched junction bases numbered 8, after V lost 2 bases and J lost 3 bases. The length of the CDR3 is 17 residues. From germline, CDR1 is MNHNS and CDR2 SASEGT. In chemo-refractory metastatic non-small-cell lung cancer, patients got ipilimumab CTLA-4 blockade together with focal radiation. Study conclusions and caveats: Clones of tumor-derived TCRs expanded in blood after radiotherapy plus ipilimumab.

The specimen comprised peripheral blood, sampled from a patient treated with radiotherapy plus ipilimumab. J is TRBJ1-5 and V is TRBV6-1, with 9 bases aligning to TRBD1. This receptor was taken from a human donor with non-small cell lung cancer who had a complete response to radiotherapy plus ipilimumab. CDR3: CASSETVTGGINQPQHF. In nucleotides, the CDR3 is TGTGCCAGCAGTGAAACTGTAACAGGGGGCATCAATCAGCCCCAGCATTTT.